This is a list of T cell receptor beta chains from one sample in a study of tumor and adjacent non-tumor tissue in lung cancer. TCRdb re-analysed the multiplex PCR reads in MiXCR, keeping a single row per CDR3 protein. The sample yields tens of thousands of distinct CDR3 sequences, 72% seen once. Sequencing was carried out using lung tumor tissue. The receptors shown here come from a woman between 35 and 50 years old with non-small cell lung cancer. Both conserved end residues are trimmed from each CDR3. D genes are given only for firm matches.

CDR3aa: ASSPLTGTGKLF; v_gene: TRBV11-2; j_gene: TRBJ2-2; d_gene: NA
CDR3aa: SVSTGGSGTNVLT; v_gene: TRBV29-1; j_gene: TRBJ2-6; d_gene: TRBD1
CDR3aa: ASSQVLTSGGADGTDTQY; v_gene: TRBV4-2; j_gene: TRBJ2-3; d_gene: TRBD2
CDR3aa: ASSLATGTFGYT; v_gene: TRBV7-8; j_gene: TRBJ1-2; d_gene: TRBD1
CDR3aa: SVESGDNQPQH; v_gene: TRBV29-1; j_gene: TRBJ1-5; d_gene: NA
CDR3aa: SAGPIAGDSSGKLF; v_gene: TRBV29-1; j_gene: TRBJ2-2; d_gene: TRBD2
CDR3aa: VNRGLAASSYNGQF; v_gene: TRBV4-1; j_gene: TRBJ2-1; d_gene: TRBD2
CDR3aa: ASSIFDIGGDGYT; v_gene: TRBV19; j_gene: TRBJ1-2; d_gene: NA
CDR3aa: ASIYQGTSYREQY; v_gene: TRBV6-5; j_gene: TRBJ2-7; d_gene: NA
CDR3aa: ACSVRDGEQAV; v_gene: TRBV11-2; j_gene: TRBJ2-7; d_gene: NA
CDR3aa: NAPGAADTQY; v_gene: TRBV20-1; j_gene: TRBJ2-3; d_gene: NA
CDR3aa: VSSLSPDTRY; v_gene: TRBV14; j_gene: TRBJ2-3; d_gene: NA
CDR3aa: SVPRRIPNEQF; v_gene: TRBV29-1; j_gene: TRBJ2-1; d_gene: NA
CDR3aa: ATSEDRPTGELS; v_gene: TRBV24-1; j_gene: TRBJ2-2; d_gene: TRBD1
CDR3aa: ASARGIGLETQY; v_gene: TRBV6-2/TRBV6-3; j_gene: TRBJ2-5; d_gene: NA
CDR3aa: ATSEDEGGGSYEQY; v_gene: TRBV6-1; j_gene: TRBJ2-7; d_gene: NA
CDR3aa: TSSLTGESYEQY; v_gene: TRBV5-1; j_gene: TRBJ2-7; d_gene: TRBD1
CDR3aa: ASRLPSTGGLNTEAF; v_gene: TRBV7-9; j_gene: TRBJ1-1; d_gene: NA
CDR3aa: ASSFSGGATATQY; v_gene: TRBV5-1; j_gene: TRBJ2-5; d_gene: TRBD2
CDR3aa: ASSPRDGVTDGYT; v_gene: TRBV6-6; j_gene: TRBJ1-2; d_gene: NA
CDR3aa: ASSSGQGGGQETQY; v_gene: TRBV5-1; j_gene: TRBJ2-5; d_gene: TRBD1
CDR3aa: ASMGAGAEPGLNTQY; v_gene: TRBV6-1; j_gene: TRBJ2-3; d_gene: NA
CDR3aa: ASSPGLPNNQPQY; v_gene: TRBV4-1; j_gene: NA; d_gene: NA
CDR3aa: NANRGFQETQY; v_gene: TRBV29-1; j_gene: TRBJ2-5; d_gene: TRBD1
CDR3aa: ASSPGLGSYNGQL; v_gene: TRBV11-1; j_gene: TRBJ2-1; d_gene: NA
CDR3aa: ASSQGPAGNTGELF; v_gene: TRBV4-3; j_gene: TRBJ2-2; d_gene: TRBD2
CDR3aa: ASSSIFVTERDEQF; v_gene: TRBV7-9; j_gene: TRBJ2-1; d_gene: NA
CDR3aa: SARENNYEQY; v_gene: TRBV20-1; j_gene: TRBJ2-7; d_gene: NA
CDR3aa: ASSLEGAGGNTGELF; v_gene: TRBV5-1; j_gene: TRBJ2-2; d_gene: TRBD2
CDR3aa: ASTNRGRGDGFT; v_gene: TRBV12-3/TRBV12-4; j_gene: TRBJ1-2; d_gene: TRBD1
CDR3aa: ASSLGSVEVNVLT; v_gene: TRBV11-1; j_gene: TRBJ2-6; d_gene: NA
CDR3aa: ASSYSKISPLH; v_gene: TRBV6-9; j_gene: TRBJ1-6; d_gene: NA
CDR3aa: ASRSTLAVKNEKLF; v_gene: TRBV14; j_gene: TRBJ1-4; d_gene: NA
CDR3aa: ASSSGTKPTDTQY; v_gene: TRBV11-2; j_gene: TRBJ2-3; d_gene: NA
CDR3aa: SAWDRGNEQL; v_gene: TRBV20-1; j_gene: TRBJ2-1; d_gene: TRBD1
CDR3aa: SASFAGLSYVQY; v_gene: TRBV20-1; j_gene: TRBJ2-7; d_gene: TRBD2
CDR3aa: PSMRDRGMNTEAF; v_gene: TRBV6-1; j_gene: TRBJ1-1; d_gene: TRBD1
CDR3aa: ASSLIEAAGISGELF; v_gene: TRBV10-2; j_gene: TRBJ2-2; d_gene: NA
CDR3aa: ASSQEGLGGDHAGELF; v_gene: TRBV4-1; j_gene: TRBJ2-2; d_gene: TRBD2
CDR3aa: SVEPGFTHNELF; v_gene: TRBV29-1; j_gene: TRBJ2-1; d_gene: NA
CDR3aa: ASSPNRNTGELF; v_gene: TRBV7-8; j_gene: TRBJ2-2; d_gene: NA
CDR3aa: ASRPLGSYKHY; v_gene: TRBV6-5; j_gene: TRBJ2-7; d_gene: NA
CDR3aa: GSSEALSVQETQY; v_gene: TRBV6-1; j_gene: TRBJ2-5; d_gene: NA
CDR3aa: ASSRPGLAGLSGADTQY; v_gene: TRBV9; j_gene: TRBJ2-3; d_gene: TRBD2
CDR3aa: ASSGYKGNSLLR; v_gene: TRBV6-1; j_gene: TRBJ1-6; d_gene: NA
CDR3aa: GAPQQGANTGELF; v_gene: TRBV20-1; j_gene: TRBJ2-2; d_gene: TRBD1
CDR3aa: GSGWTYEQY; v_gene: TRBV6-5; j_gene: TRBJ2-7; d_gene: NA
CDR3aa: ASSHTWTSGFRELF; v_gene: TRBV4-1; j_gene: TRBJ2-2; d_gene: TRBD2